This TCR beta chain was obtained from a study of memory CD4+ T cells and cytomegalovirus serostatus. Study details: Donors were healthy Belgian adults, under ten CMV seropositive and 20 to 30 seronegative.

The germline CDR1 and CDR2 sequences are SGHRS and YFSETQ. V was shortened by 2 bases and J by 5 bases, with 9 bases between the two germline ends. The CDR3 covers 13 residues. Method: immunoSEQ multiplex PCR; TCRdb's copy keeps in-frame clones and lacks some. The profile shows 50,000 to 75,000 clones, roughly four fifths of them singletons. Single viable CD3+CD4+CD8-CD45RO+ cells were sorted as the memory CD4+ T cells. The rearrangement joins TRBV5-1 to TRBJ2-3, with unresolved D. This receptor was identified in an adult in good health and CMV-seronegative. The sample consisted of memory CD4+ T cells from blood. CDR3: CASSLSERDTQYF. The CDR3 nucleotides read TGCGCCAGCAGCTTAAGTGAGAGAGATACGCAGTATTTT. The full variable domain, completed using reference TRBV5-1 and TRBJ2-3, is KAGVTQTPRYLIKTRGQQVTLSCSPISGHRSVSWYQQTPGQGLQFLFEYFSETQRNKGNFPGRFSGRQFSNSRSEMNVSTLELGDSALYLCASSLSERDTQYFGPGTRLTVL.